The TCR beta chain under discussion was sequenced for a study of T-cell reconstitution after alpha-beta-depleted transplantation in children. Unique molecular identifiers were built into the TCRbeta library. TCRdb redid the calling of the PCR reads with MiXCR, one entry per CDR3 protein. The table records about 600,000 distinct CDR3 sequences, 20% to 25% of them present only once. V lost 8 bases and J 7 bases, leaving 21 bases between the germline ends. The CDR3 is 14 amino acids. CDR1 GTSNPN and CDR2 SVGIG come from the germline V gene (reference sequence). The sequenced sample was PBMCs, mostly from graft donor cells, obtained 360 days after TCRalphabeta/CD19-depleted stem cell transplant. This chain connects TRBV30 to TRBJ1-3, with D unclear. This TCR derives from a boy in the first two years of life who had a stem cell transplant for acute myeloid leukemia, so the T cells may come from the graft donor. The CDR3 sequence is CAGLVGSGGNTIYF. CDR3 nucleotide sequence: TGTGCCGGACTTGTGGGGTCTGGAGGGAACACCATATATTTT.